This T cell receptor beta chain stems from a study of PD-L1 blockade in urothelial cancer. Across the study: Atezolizumab, begun by patients in about 2014, was given at 1,200 mg intravenously every 3 weeks. About 85% of the roughly 30 patients comprised males who had bladder-origin urothelial cancer.

FFPE tumor DNA was quantified using amplified housekeeping genes. Some clones are missing from TCRdb's copy, which holds only in-frame ones; the method was immunoSEQ multiplex PCR. Here the sample spans 35,000 or so clones, more than 35% being singletons. The CDR3 has 15 amino acids. V lost 5 bases to trimming and J lost 8 bases, with 18 bases between them. Germline-derived CDR1 and CDR2 are LGHNT and FRNRAP. Concerning this clone itself: Antigen specificity is unknown.

Study conclusions and caveats: Patients had one FFPE tumor sample each, not taken right before treatment.

Sequenced material: tumor tissue, taken before atezolizumab (anti-PD-L1) treatment. The clonotype originates from a man in his 60s with urothelial cancer. J is TRBJ2-2 and V is TRBV12-5; D is tentatively TRBD1 or TRBD2 (5 bases each). For the CDR3, the DNA is TGTGCTAGTGGTCCTCCGGGACGGAGCATAGGGGAGCTGTTTTTT. Protein product: CASGPPGRSIGELFF.